A single sample gave rise to the 5 T cell receptor beta chains below, sequenced in a study of shared clonotypes between healthy human individuals. The protocol was immunoSEQ multiplex PCR, while the TCRdb copy is restricted to in-frame clones and leaves out a portion. The data show about 980,000 clones, with about three quarters seen just once and over 1.3% held by the top ten. Input material: memory CD4+ T cells sorted from blood. Specified subset: CD45RA-negative fraction. These receptor sequences come from a man younger than 35 in good health.

This clone has only a few counts. This rearrangement joins TRBV11-3 to TRBJ1-1; no firm D call. This CDR3 has 12 amino acids. The germline V gene encodes CDR1 SGHNT and CDR2 YENEEA. V gave up 1 base and J gave up 7 bases, with 7 bases separating them. This CDR3 is CASSLGEGEAFF. The DNA for the CDR3 is TGTGCCAGCAGCTTAGGGGAAGGTGAAGCTTTCTTT.

The rearrangement links TRBV27 to TRBJ2-7; 13 bases align to TRBD2. CDR3 length: 15 amino acids. Unmatched junction bases numbered 2, after V lost 6 bases and J lost 0 bases. Per the germline V gene, CDR1 is MNHEY and CDR2 is SMNVEV (reference sequence). The CDR3 here is CASRLAGGFSYEQYF. The CDR3 coding sequence is TGTGCCAGCAGACTAGCGGGAGGGTTCTCCTACGAGCAGTACTTC.

The V and J genes are TRBV18 and TRBJ2-7; 9 bases map to TRBD2. Germline V gene data show CDR1 as KGHSH and CDR2 as LQKENI. The V gene end was trimmed by 2 bases and the J gene end by 3 bases; junction bases not matched to a gene: 11. The CDR3 has 17 residues. The CDR3 region has the DNA TGTGCCAGCTCACCAGTCCTAGCGGGGATTTTAAACTACGAGCAGTACTTC. Translated: CASSPVLAGILNYEQYF.

V is TRBV7-2 and J is TRBJ2-7; 8 bases align to TRBD2. CDR1 is SGHTA, CDR2 FQGNSA, per germline. There are 15 residues in the CDR3. J lost 1 base, V lost 6 bases, and 8 bases had no gene match. The CDR3 DNA reads as TGTGCCAGCAGGTTTACTAGCGGCTATTCCTACGAGCAGTACTTC. Translated: CASRFTSGYSYEQYF. The full variable domain, in which reference TRBV7-2 and TRBJ2-7 provide the parts outside the CDR3, is GAGVSQSPSNKVTEKGKDVELRCDPISGHTALYWYRQSLGQGLEFLIYFQGNSAPDKSGLPSDRFSAERTGGSVSTLTIQRTQQEDSAVYLCASRFTSGYSYEQYFGPGTRLTVT.

The chain carries TRBV2 and TRBJ2-1, with TRBD2 matching over 10 bases. After removal of 2 bases from V and 7 bases from J, the junction contained 5 bases not matched to a gene. This CDR3 has 15 amino acids. The germline CDR1 and CDR2 sequences are SNHLY and FYNNEI. The CDR3 protein is CASSESGRALNEQFF. The CDR3 DNA follows: TGTGCCAGCAGTGAAAGCGGGAGGGCCTTAAATGAGCAGTTCTTC.